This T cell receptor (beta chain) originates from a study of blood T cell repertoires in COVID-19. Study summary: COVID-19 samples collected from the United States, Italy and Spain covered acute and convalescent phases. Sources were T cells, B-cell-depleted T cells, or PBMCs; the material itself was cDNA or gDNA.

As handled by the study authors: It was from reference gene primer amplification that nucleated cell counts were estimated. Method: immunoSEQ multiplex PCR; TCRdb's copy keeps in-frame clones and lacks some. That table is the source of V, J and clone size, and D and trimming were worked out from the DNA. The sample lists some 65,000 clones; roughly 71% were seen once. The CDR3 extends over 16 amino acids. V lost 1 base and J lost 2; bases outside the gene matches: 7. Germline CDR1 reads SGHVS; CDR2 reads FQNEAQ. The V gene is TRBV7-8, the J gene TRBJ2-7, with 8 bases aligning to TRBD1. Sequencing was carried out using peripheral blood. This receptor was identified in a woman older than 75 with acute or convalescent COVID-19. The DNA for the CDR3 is TGTGCCAGCAGCTTAGGGGTGGGGACAGGTCCCTACGAGCAGTACTTC. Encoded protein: CASSLGVGTGPYEQYF.